At least ten counts were recorded for the clone carrying this T cell receptor (beta chain). The record originates from a study of T-cell reconstitution after alpha-beta-depleted transplantation in children. Germline V CDR1 and CDR2: MNHNY, SVGAGI (reference sequence). The CDR3 covers 10 residues. Trimming left V 3 bases short and J 15 bases short, with 8 bases between. Molecular barcoding with unique molecular identifiers was used for the TCRbeta library. MiXCR was run by TCRdb on the PCR reads, yielding one entry per CDR3 protein. Altogether around 670,000 distinct CDR3 sequences are present, over 10% being singletons, with the ten largest covering approximately 0.8%.

Sequencing was performed on PBMCs, taken before TCRalphabeta/CD19-depleted stem cell transplant. The clonotype originates from a girl aged 2-15 years with congenital amegakaryocytic thrombocytopenia, due to receive a stem cell transplant. The genes are TRBV6-6 and TRBJ1-4, with D uncertain. For the CDR3, the DNA is TGTGCCAGCAGTTATTCTCTAGTGTTTTTT. It encodes CASSYSLVFF.